This TCR beta chain was sequenced in a study of human T cells and chemical hapten exposure. Time point of the sample: pre-sensitization, week 0. The treatment is: therapeutic diphenylcyclopropenone sensitization with weekly scalp DPC. Germline loops: CDR1 PRHDT, CDR2 FYEKMQ (reference sequence). V dropped 3 bases and J dropped 1 base, with 9 bases sitting between them. The CDR3 consists of 14 residues. Using its own MiXCR run on the RACE reads, TCRdb lists one record per CDR3 protein. This sample has roughly 100,000 distinct CDR3 sequences, with 12% found just once. With respect to this clonotype: Its antigen is as yet unknown.

Whole-study results and caveats: With patch test score, the counts of PT1 expanded TCRs showed a positive correlation.

The source material was whole blood, sampled in connection with sensitization to the hapten diphenylcyclopropenone (DPC). The chain recombines TRBV13 with TRBJ2-5, with D tentatively TRBD2 (5 bases). The sequence was collected from a woman aged 50 to 65 with alopecia areata. Some clones in this sample may be carry-over from other donors' samples. The CDR3 nucleotides are TGTGCCAGCAGCTTGCGGGCCTCCCAAGAGACCCAGTACTTC. Protein product: CASSLRASQETQYF. Using reference TRBV13 and TRBJ2-5 for the parts outside the CDR3, the full variable domain is AAGVIQSPRHLIKEKRETATLKCYPIPRHDTVYWYQQGPGQDPQFLISFYEKMQSDKGSIPDRFSAQQFSDYHSELNMSSLELGDSALYFCASSLRASQETQYFGPGTRLLVL.